The rows below give T cell receptor beta chains drawn from one sample of a study of blood T cells in healthy people across ages. TCRdb re-called the 5' RACE reads with MiXCR, one entry per CDR3 protein. Of some 1,800,000 distinct CDR3 sequences detected, 30% to 40% appear once; the ten largest clones hold under 25%. The sequenced material came from blood. The receptors originated from a human donor in good health. CDR3s include the opening cysteine and the closing phenylalanine or tryptophan. The D gene is left open where the match is weak. Not every row has a clone size; where given, it reads once, few, many or a size class.

V	J	size	D	CDR3	DNA
TRBV20-1	TRBJ1-5	.	.	CSTRSRIYSNQPQHF	TGCAGTACTAGGTCACGGATTTATAGCAATCAGCCCCAGCATTTT
TRBV20-1	TRBJ1-2	.	.	CSAMAIYGYTF	TGCAGTGCTATGGCAATTTATGGCTACACCTTC
TRBV7-2	TRBJ1-1	.	.	CASSQMGGNTEAFF	TGTGCCAGCAGCCAAATGGGGGGGAACACTGAAGCTTTCTTT
TRBV29-1	TRBJ2-3	.	.	CSVDSEGADTQYF	TGCAGCGTTGATAGCGAGGGCGCAGATACGCAGTATTTT
TRBV29-1	TRBJ2-5	.	TRBD2	CSVDTGGRETQYF	TGCAGCGTTGATACGGGGGGGCGAGAGACCCAGTACTTC
TRBV20-1	TRBJ1-1	few	.	CSASWQPNTEAFF	TGCAGTGCTAGTTGGCAGCCGAACACTGAAGCTTTCTTT
TRBV5-1	TRBJ2-3	few	.	CASSFHEGTQYF	TGCGCCAGCAGCTTCCACGAGGGTACGCAGTATTTT
TRBV7-2	TRBJ2-5	.	TRBD2	CASSLRGTSGGSETQYF	TGTGCCAGCAGCCTCAGAGGGACTAGCGGGGGGTCAGAGACCCAGTACTTC
TRBV9	TRBJ2-7	few	TRBD2	CASSVGGLAGTYEQYF	TGTGCCAGCAGCGTAGGGGGACTAGCGGGGACCTACGAGCAGTACTTC
TRBV9	TRBJ1-2	few	.	CASSVGNPESSNPSGYTF	TGTGCCAGCAGCGTAGGCAATCCAGAATCAAGTAATCCTTCTGGCTACACCTTC
TRBV2	TRBJ1-4	.	.	CASSPGSTRRKLFF	TGTGCCAGCAGCCCGGGGTCCACCCGGCGAAAACTGTTTTTT
TRBV7-9	TRBJ1-5	many	.	CASSLEAGNQPQHF	TGTGCCAGCAGCTTAGAAGCCGGGAATCAGCCCCAGCATTTT
TRBV29-1	TRBJ1-1	.	.	CTTSIRGKSEAFF	TGCACCACGTCGATTAGGGGGAAGTCTGAAGCTTTCTTT
TRBV7-8	TRBJ2-5	few	TRBD2	CASSPWVGGMETQYF	TGTGCCAGCAGCCCCTGGGTGGGAGGGATGGAGACCCAGTACTTC
TRBV29-1	TRBJ2-5	.	TRBD1	CSVGAGGGQETQYF	TGCAGCGTCGGGGCAGGGGGCGGTCAAGAGACCCAGTACTTC
TRBV7-3	TRBJ1-6	.	.	CASSLTSENSPLHF	TGTGCCAGCAGCTTAACGAGCGAAAATTCACCCCTCCACTTT
TRBV11-2	TRBJ2-4	few	.	CASSFEGSGIQYF	TGTGCCAGCAGCTTCGAGGGTAGTGGCATTCAGTACTTC
TRBV7-8	TRBJ2-4	.	.	CASSLAGVGSVAKNIQYF	TGTGCCAGCAGCTTAGCCGGGGTCGGGTCTGTAGCCAAAAACATTCAGTACTTC
TRBV6-5	TRBJ2-5	.	.	CACSEDLEETQYF	TGTGCCTGCAGTGAGGACCTGGAAGAGACCCAGTACTTC
TRBV6-6	TRBJ1-2	.	TRBD1	CASSYLGTGDAYGYTF	TGTGCCAGCAGTTACCTCGGGACAGGGGATGCCTATGGCTACACCTTC
TRBV20-1	TRBJ1-2	.	.	CSAPRGYGIGYTF	TGCAGTGCTCCCAGGGGATACGGAATCGGCTACACCTTC
TRBV2	TRBJ1-2	few	TRBD1	CASVDRGRSGYTF	TGTGCCAGCGTGGACAGGGGCCGTAGTGGCTACACCTTC
TRBV12-3/TRBV12-4	TRBJ1-5	few	.	CASSDRMGSNQPQHF	TGTGCCAGCAGTGACAGGATGGGTAGCAATCAGCCCCAGCATTTT
TRBV20-1	TRBJ2-6	.	.	CSARPLSGANVLTF	TGCAGTGCTAGGCCCCTCTCTGGGGCCAACGTCCTGACTTTC
TRBV15	TRBJ1-2	few	.	CATSRDFEGPYGYTF	TGTGCCACCAGCAGAGATTTCGAAGGCCCCTATGGCTACACCTTC
TRBV5-1	TRBJ2-7	.	.	CASSLIKGGYEQYF	TGCGCCAGCAGCTTGATTAAGGGGGGGTACGAGCAGTACTTC
TRBV5-1	TRBJ2-7	.	.	CASSSLQGRSEQYF	TGCGCCAGCAGCAGCCTCCAGGGGAGGTCTGAGCAGTACTTC
TRBV7-9	TRBJ2-1	few	.	CASSSLGAKGDTYNEQFF	TGTGCCAGCAGCTCCCTAGGGGCGAAGGGGGACACCTACAATGAGCAGTTCTTC